This paragraph covers one T cell receptor beta chain sequence. Its antigen is unknown. The data are from a study of graft-versus-host responses after intestinal transplantation. Study outcomes and limitations: Ileal or blood samples showed some GvH clones first, and such clones were also found in recipient marrow.

CDR1 is ENHRY and CDR2 is SYGVKD in the germline V gene. The CDR3 contains 16 residues. Trimming took 1 base from V and 5 from J; bases not matched to a gene: 10. Sequenced by immunoSEQ multiplex PCR; TCRdb stores in-frame clones only, minus some. The profile shows tens of thousands of clones, about nine tenths of them singletons. This chain connects TRBV10-3 to TRBJ2-5; 7 nucleotides agree with TRBD2. The sequencing here drew on unstimulated CD8+ T cells sorted from spleen or lymph node cells, taken before intestinal transplant. The sequence was collected from a human donor who received an intestinal transplant. The CDR3 region has the DNA TGTGCCATCAGTGAGTACGGCGGGAGCGGTAAGGAGACCCAGTACTTC. Protein product: CAISEYGGSGKETQYF.